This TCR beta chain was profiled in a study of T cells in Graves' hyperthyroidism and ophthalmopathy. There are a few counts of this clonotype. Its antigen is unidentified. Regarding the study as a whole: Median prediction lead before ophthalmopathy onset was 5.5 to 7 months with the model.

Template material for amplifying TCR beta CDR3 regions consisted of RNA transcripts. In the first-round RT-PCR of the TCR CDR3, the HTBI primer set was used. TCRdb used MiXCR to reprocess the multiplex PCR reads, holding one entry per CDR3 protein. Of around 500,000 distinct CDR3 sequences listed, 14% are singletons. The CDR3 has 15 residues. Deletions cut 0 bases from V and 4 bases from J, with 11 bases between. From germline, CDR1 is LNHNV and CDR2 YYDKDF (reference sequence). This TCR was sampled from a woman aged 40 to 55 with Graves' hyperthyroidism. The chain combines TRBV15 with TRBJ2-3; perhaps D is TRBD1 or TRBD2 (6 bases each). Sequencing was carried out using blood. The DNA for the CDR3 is TGTGCCACCAGCAGAGATTTGGGGGGCGCAGATACGCAGTATTTT. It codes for CATSRDLGGADTQYF. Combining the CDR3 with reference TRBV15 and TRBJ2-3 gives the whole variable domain DAMVIQNPRYQVTQFGKPVTLSCSQTLNHNVMYWYQQKSSQAPKLLFHYYDKDFNNEADTPDNFQSRRPNTSFCFLDIRSPGLGDTAMYLCATSRDLGGADTQYFGPGTRLTVL.